This TCR beta chain was sequenced in a study of T cell repertoires in cytomegalovirus infection. Germline lookup yields CDR1 SNHLY and CDR2 FYNNEI. The CDR3 has 14 amino acids. V lost 7 bases and J lost 0; bases outside the gene matches: 1. Via MiXCR, TCRdb re-called the reads, giving one row per CDR3 protein. The sample records around 740,000 distinct CDR3 sequences, less than 40% being singletons. This clonotype was observed a handful of times. V and J are TRBV2 and TRBJ2-3; 10 bases map to TRBD1. Sample: PBMCs. This TCR derives from a human donor in good health (CMV status not recorded). Some clones in this sample may be carry-over from other donors' samples. DNA for the CDR3: TGTGCCAGCAAGGGACAGGGGAGCACAGATACGCAGTATTTT. Translation: CASKGQGSTDTQYF.